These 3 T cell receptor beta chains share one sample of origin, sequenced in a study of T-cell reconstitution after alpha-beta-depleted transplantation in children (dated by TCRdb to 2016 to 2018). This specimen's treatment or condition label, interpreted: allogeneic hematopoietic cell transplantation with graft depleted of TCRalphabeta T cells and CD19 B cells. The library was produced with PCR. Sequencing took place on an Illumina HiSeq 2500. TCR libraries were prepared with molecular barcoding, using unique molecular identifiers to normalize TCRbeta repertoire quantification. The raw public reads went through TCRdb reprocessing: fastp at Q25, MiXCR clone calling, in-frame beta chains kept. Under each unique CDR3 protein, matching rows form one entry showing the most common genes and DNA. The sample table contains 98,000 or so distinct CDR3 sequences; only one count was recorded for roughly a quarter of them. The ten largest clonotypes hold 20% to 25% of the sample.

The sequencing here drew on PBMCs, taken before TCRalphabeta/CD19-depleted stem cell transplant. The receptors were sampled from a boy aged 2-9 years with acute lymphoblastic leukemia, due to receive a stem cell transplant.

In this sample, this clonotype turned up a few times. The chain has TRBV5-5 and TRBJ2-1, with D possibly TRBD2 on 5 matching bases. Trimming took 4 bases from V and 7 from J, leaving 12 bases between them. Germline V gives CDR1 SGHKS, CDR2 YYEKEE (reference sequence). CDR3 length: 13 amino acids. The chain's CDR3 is CASSPTGYNEQFF. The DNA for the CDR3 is TGTGCCAGCAGCCCGACGGGATATAATGAGCAGTTCTTC.

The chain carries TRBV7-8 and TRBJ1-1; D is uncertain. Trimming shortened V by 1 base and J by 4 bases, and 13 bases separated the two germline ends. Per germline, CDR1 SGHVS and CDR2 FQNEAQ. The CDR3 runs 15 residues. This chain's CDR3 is CASSLELGIGTEAFF. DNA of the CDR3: TGTGCCAGCAGCTTAGAACTAGGTATAGGCACTGAAGCTTTCTTT.

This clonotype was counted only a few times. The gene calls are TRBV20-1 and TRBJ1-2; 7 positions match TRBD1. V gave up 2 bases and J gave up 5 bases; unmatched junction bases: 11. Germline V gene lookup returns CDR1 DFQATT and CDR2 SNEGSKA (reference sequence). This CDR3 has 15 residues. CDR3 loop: CSARSLRGTVYGYTF. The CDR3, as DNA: TGCAGTGCTAGATCTCTAAGGGGGACAGTGTATGGCTACACCTTC.